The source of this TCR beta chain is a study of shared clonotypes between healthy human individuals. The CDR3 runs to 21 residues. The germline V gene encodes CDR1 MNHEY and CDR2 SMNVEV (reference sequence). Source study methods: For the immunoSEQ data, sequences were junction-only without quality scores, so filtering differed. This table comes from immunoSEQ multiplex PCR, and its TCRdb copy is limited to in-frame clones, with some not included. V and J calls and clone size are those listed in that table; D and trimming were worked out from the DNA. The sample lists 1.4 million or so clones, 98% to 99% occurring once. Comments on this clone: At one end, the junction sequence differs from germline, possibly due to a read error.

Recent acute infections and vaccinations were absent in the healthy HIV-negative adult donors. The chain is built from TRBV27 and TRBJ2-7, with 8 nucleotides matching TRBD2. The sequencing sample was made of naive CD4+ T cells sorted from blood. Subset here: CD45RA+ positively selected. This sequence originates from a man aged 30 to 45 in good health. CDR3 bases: TGTGCCAGCAGCTTATACCCGACTAGCGCGACGGGAGGCCCTAACCCATACGAGCAGTACTTC. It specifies CASSLYPTSATGGPNPYEQYF.